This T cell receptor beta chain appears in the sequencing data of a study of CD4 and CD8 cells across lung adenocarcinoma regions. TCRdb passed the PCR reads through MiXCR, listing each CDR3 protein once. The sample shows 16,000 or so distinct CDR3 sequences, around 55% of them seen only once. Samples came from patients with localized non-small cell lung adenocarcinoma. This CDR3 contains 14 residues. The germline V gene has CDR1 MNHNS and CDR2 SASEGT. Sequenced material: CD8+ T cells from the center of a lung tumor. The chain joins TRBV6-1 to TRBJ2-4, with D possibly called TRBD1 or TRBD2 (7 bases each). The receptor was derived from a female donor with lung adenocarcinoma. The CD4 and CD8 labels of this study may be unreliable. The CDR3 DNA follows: TGTCGCAGCAGGGGGGCGGGAGCCAAAGATACTCAGTACTTC. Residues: CRSRGAGAKDTQYF.